These 21 T cell receptor beta chains were all obtained from the same sample, sequenced in a study of circulating CD8 cells and anti-PD-1 response in melanoma (dated by TCRdb to the early 2020s). Four subsets defined by PD-1 and/or TIGIT were sorted from live CD3+CD8+TCRalphabeta+ cells on a BD FACSAria II cell sorter. These reads were obtained on a NextSeq 500. TCR libraries were prepared from around 15 ng of total RNA with the QIAseq Immune Repertoire RNA Library Kit, Human TCR Panel. TCRdb applied fastp at Q25 and MiXCR to the public reads, then kept only in-frame beta chains. Identical CDR3 protein sequences are pooled into one entry, listed with their most common genes and DNA. Counted in this sample were 530 or so distinct CDR3 sequences; more than 5.5% of them appeared once. In total, the top ten clones hold roughly two fifths of the sample. The sequenced sample was CD8+ T cells from PBMCs, obtained at baseline or after one month of anti-PD-1 therapy (not recorded which). The receptors shown here come from a human donor with melanoma.

In its sample, this clonotype is medium-sized. The V call is TRBV6-5, the J call TRBJ2-1, with D possibly being TRBD1 (6 bases). Trimming removed 5 bases from V and 6 bases from J, with 17 bases in between. Germline V gene sequence: CDR1 MNHEY, CDR2 SVGAGI. CDR3 length: 15 amino acids. The CDR3 region has the DNA TGTGCCAGCAGTATATCACAGGGCTGGGGCAATGAGCAGTTCTTC. It translates to CASSISQGWGNEQFF.

Sample share makes this clonotype large. The V call is TRBV7-3, the J call TRBJ2-3; D is uncertain. The V end was cut by 3 bases, the J end by 0 bases, with 7 bases between. CDR1 is SGHTA and CDR2 is FQGTGA in the germline V gene. This CDR3 region has 14 residues. CDR3 nucleotide sequence: TGTGCCAGCAGCTTGGTTGGGAGCACAGATACGCAGTATTTT. Protein product: CASSLVGSTDTQYF.

The sample holds a few counts of this clonotype. The rearrangement joins TRBV24-1 to TRBJ2-1; D gene uncertain. Germline V CDR1 and CDR2: KGHDR, SFDVKD. There are 13 residues in the CDR3. V gave up 2 bases and J gave up 7 bases, with 8 bases separating them. This CDR3 is CATSDWFGNEQFF. CDR3 bases: TGTGCCACCAGTGATTGGTTTGGAAATGAGCAGTTCTTC.

The chain uses TRBV19 and TRBJ2-2; D is unclear. The length of the CDR3 is 12 residues. Germline V gene sequence: CDR1 LNHDA, CDR2 SQIVND (reference sequence). The ends were cut back, 11 bases at V and 4 bases at J, with 11 bases in the middle. The CDR3 region is CAARRGTGELFF. The CDR3 DNA sequence: TGTGCCGCCAGACGTGGCACCGGGGAGCTGTTTTTT.

This clonotype is medium-sized. The chain recombines TRBV20-1 with TRBJ1-4; D might be TRBD1 (5 bases). The CDR3 is 12 residues long. Trimming stripped 4 bases from V and 4 bases from J, with 7 bases between. Germline V gene sequence: CDR1 DFQATT, CDR2 SNEGSKA (reference sequence). CDR3 DNA: TGCAGTGCTACTGGGGGTAATGAAAAACTGTTTTTT. It yields the protein CSATGGNEKLFF.

Remarks on this clonotype: The conserved phenylalanine or tryptophan normally closing the CDR3 is absent here, so this likely arose from a read error. The V and J genes are TRBV19 and TRBJ1-2; a weak D match, TRBD1 (5 bases). Germline V gene sequence: CDR1 LNHDA, CDR2 SQIVND (reference sequence). CDR3 length: 15 residues. The CDR3 nucleotides read TGTGCCAGTGGTATAACAGCGTCCAGGGTCTATGGCTACACCCTC. This sequence encodes CASGITASRVYGYTL.

This clonotype is medium-sized in the sample. This chain joins TRBV19 and TRBJ1-1; no clear D gene. The germline CDR1 and CDR2 sequences are LNHDA and SQIVND (reference sequence). Trimming removed 2 bases at V and 2 bases at J, with 6 bases between. The CDR3 runs to 13 residues. The CDR3 region is CASSINSNTEAFF. CDR3 bases: TGTGCCAGTAGTATAAACAGTAACACTGAAGCTTTCTTT. Full variable domain (outside the CDR3, taken from reference TRBV19 and TRBJ1-1): DGGITQSPKYLFRKEGQNVTLSCEQNLNHDAMYWYRQDPGQGLRLIYYSQIVNDFQKGDIAEGYSVSREKKESFPLTVTSAQKNPTAFYLCASSINSNTEAFFGQGTRLTVV.

This clonotype is classed as medium-sized. The chain couples TRBV27 to TRBJ1-5; D may be TRBD1 (6 bases). There are 13 residues in the CDR3. Trimming removed 10 bases from V and 7 bases from J, with 17 bases in between. Germline loops: CDR1 MNHEY, CDR2 SMNVEV (reference sequence). The CDR3 region is CATSNREGQPQHF. The CDR3 nucleotides read TGTGCCACCTCAAACAGGGAGGGGCAGCCCCAGCATTTT.

This clonotype was picked up a small number of times. One junction end does not reproduce the germline sequence, and a read error may be involved. CDR3 in amino acids: CASSLRAGLEAFF. CDR3 in DNA: TGTGCCAGCAGTTTACGTGCCGGCCTTGAAGCCTTCTTT. The chain is built from TRBV28 and TRBJ1-1; D remains ambiguous. The germline gives CDR1 MDHEN, CDR2 SYDVKM. This CDR3 contains 13 residues.

This clonotype was seen a few times. The CDR3 does not end in the conserved phenylalanine or tryptophan, so this is likely a read error. The chain combines TRBV28 with TRBJ2-7; D not resolved. Germline CDR1 is MDHEN and CDR2 is SYDVKM. This CDR3 spans 14 amino acids. For the CDR3, the DNA is TGTGCCAGCAGCTTATACAGCAGTAGAAACGAGCAGTACCTC. Its protein product is CASSLYSSRNEQYL.

The chain joins TRBV19 to TRBJ2-7; 8 nucleotides line up with TRBD1. The CDR3 consists of 15 residues. With V trimmed by 1 base and J by 2 bases, 4 bases remained unmatched. CDR1 and CDR2 from the germline V gene are LNHDA and SQIVND (reference sequence). Here the CDR3 reads CASSIAGGGTYEQYF. The CDR3 bases are TGTGCCAGTAGTATAGCAGGGGGCGGGACCTACGAGCAGTACTTC.

This clonotype is medium-sized in the sample. V is TRBV27 and J is TRBJ1-5; D is possibly TRBD1 (5 bases). Trimming left V 3 bases short and J 8 bases short, with 14 bases between. Germline CDR1 reads MNHEY; CDR2 reads SMNVEV (reference sequence). The CDR3 totals 14 residues. The CDR3 loop is CASSLTGVEKPQHF. CDR3 sequence (DNA): TGTGCCAGCAGTTTGACGGGGGTGGAGAAGCCCCAGCATTTT.

J is TRBJ1-3 and V is TRBV20-1; the match to TRBD1 covers 8 bases. Trimming cost V 3 bases and J 0 bases; bases outside gene matches: 4. Germline values: CDR1 DFQATT, CDR2 SNEGSKA (reference sequence). The CDR3 covers 15 residues. The CDR3 DNA follows: TGCAGTGCTAGCGACACAGGGGGCTCTGGAAACACCATATATTTT. This encodes CSASDTGGSGNTIYF.

This clonotype is classed as medium-sized. The chain uses TRBV19 and TRBJ2-2, with 9 positions matching TRBD1. V shed 3 bases, J shed 5 bases, and the junction held 7 bases outside the gene matches. The germline V gene encodes CDR1 LNHDA and CDR2 SQIVND (reference sequence). This CDR3 region has 16 residues. Written as DNA, the CDR3 is TGTGCCAGTAGTATCTCCGGGACAGGGTTTACCGGGGAGCTGTTTTTT. Translating gives CASSISGTGFTGELFF.

This clonotype is labeled medium-sized (0.01 to 0.1%). The chain carries TRBV10-3 and TRBJ2-1; 13 nucleotides agree with TRBD2. Germline V gene data show CDR1 as ENHRY and CDR2 as SYGVKD. This CDR3 has 16 amino acids. Trimming removed 4 bases from V and 7 bases from J; junction bases left unmatched: 7. CDR3: CAISGGTSGDSNEQFF. The CDR3 DNA sequence: TGTGCCATCAGTGGGGGGACTAGCGGGGATTCGAATGAGCAGTTCTTC.

By share, this clonotype ranks as medium-sized. The CDR3 region has the DNA TGTGCCAGCAGCGTCGACATCTACAGCGGCACAGATACGCAGTATTTT. Its protein product is CASSVDIYSGTDTQYF. The V call is TRBV9, the J call TRBJ2-3; D not resolved. Germline loops: CDR1 SGDLS, CDR2 YYNGEE. The CDR3 runs to 16 residues. Trimming shortened V by 2 bases and J by 1 base, and 14 bases separated the two germline ends.

The chain is built from TRBV9 and TRBJ2-2, with 9 nucleotides matching TRBD1. CDR1 is SGDLS and CDR2 is YYNGEE in the germline V gene. The CDR3 length is 15 residues. Trimming removed 0 bases from V and 6 bases from J; junction bases left unmatched: 3. The CDR3 is CASSVGGQGSGELFF. The CDR3 nucleotides are TGTGCCAGCAGCGTAGGAGGACAGGGGTCCGGGGAGCTGTTTTTT.

This clonotype is large. This clone may be a read error of a much larger clone one base away. The CDR3 ends on some other residue instead of the conserved phenylalanine or tryptophan, so this is likely a read error. The chain uses TRBV7-9 and TRBJ2-1, with TRBD2 as a possible D gene (5 bases). Trimming took 5 bases from V and 0 from J, leaving 14 bases between them. Germline V lookup: CDR1 SEHNR, CDR2 FQNEAQ (reference sequence). CDR3 length equals 16 residues. CDR3 in amino acids: CASSGLRGSSYNEQFL. The CDR3 region has the DNA TGTGCCAGCAGCGGGCTACGGGGTAGCTCCTACAATGAGCAGTTCCTC.

Relative to its sample, this clonotype is medium-sized. The chain carries TRBV27 and TRBJ1-1; D is perhaps TRBD1 (6 bases). Germline assignment: CDR1 MNHEY and CDR2 SMNVEV (reference sequence). This CDR3 spans 15 amino acids. With 6 bases removed from V and 1 base from J, the gap between germline ends came to 15 bases. CDR3 nucleotides: TGTGCCAGCAGCCATCTTGGGGGCCCGAACACTGAAGCTTTCTTT. It yields the protein CASSHLGGPNTEAFF.

Concerning this clonotype: A much larger clone sits a single nucleotide away, making a read error possible. V is TRBV2 and J is TRBJ2-1, with D possibly being TRBD2 (7 bases). V lost 6 bases to trimming and J lost 10 bases, with 25 bases between them. CDR1 is SNHLY, CDR2 FYNNEI, per germline. The CDR3 consists of 16 residues. CDR3 sequence (DNA): TGTGCCAGCAGGGGGAGGGGGACGGAGGTTTTAAGCGAGCAGTTCTTC. Encoded protein: CASRGRGTEVLSEQFF.

The V gene is TRBV19, the J gene TRBJ2-7; 8 nucleotides align to TRBD1. This CDR3 has 17 amino acids. The V and J ends lost 6 bases and 1 base, in that order; junction bases with no gene match: 14. CDR1 and CDR2 from the germline V gene are LNHDA and SQIVND (reference sequence). The CDR3 region is CASSNQLRDRISYEQYF. The DNA of the CDR3 is TGTGCCAGTAGCAACCAACTGAGGGACAGGATTTCCTACGAGCAGTACTTC.